This TCR beta chain was observed in a study listed by TCRdb under 2016. A note on this clonotype: Its antigen is currently not known. One base away there is no much larger clone; base qualities are not given.

The method behind the library was RT-PCR. Data came from an Illumina MiSeq. TCRdb cleaned the public reads at Q25 with fastp, built clones with MiXCR and kept in-frame beta chains. Identical CDR3 protein sequences are pooled into one entry, listed with their most common genes and DNA. The sample contains about 680,000 distinct CDR3 sequences, over 12% of them found a single time. The ten largest clones capture roughly 3.9% of the sample. Counted from cysteine to phenylalanine, this CDR3 has 14 amino acids. The kept DNA is CDR3 alone, 42 bases in frame from the first base. CDR1 and CDR2 are drawn from the germline V gene: SGHVS, FNYEAQ. Cut back by 5 bases and 5 bases, the V and J ends lie 15 bases apart.

Material for sequencing was memory CD4+ T cells from blood. The receptor comes from a female donor in good health, serving as a healthy control. The sequence is built from TRBV7-6 and TRBJ1-2, and possibly TRBD1, on 5 matching bases. CDR3 loop: CASSPKLGGYGYTF. The sequenced DNA: TGTGCCAGCAGCCCTAAATTGGGGGGATATGGCTACACCTTC.